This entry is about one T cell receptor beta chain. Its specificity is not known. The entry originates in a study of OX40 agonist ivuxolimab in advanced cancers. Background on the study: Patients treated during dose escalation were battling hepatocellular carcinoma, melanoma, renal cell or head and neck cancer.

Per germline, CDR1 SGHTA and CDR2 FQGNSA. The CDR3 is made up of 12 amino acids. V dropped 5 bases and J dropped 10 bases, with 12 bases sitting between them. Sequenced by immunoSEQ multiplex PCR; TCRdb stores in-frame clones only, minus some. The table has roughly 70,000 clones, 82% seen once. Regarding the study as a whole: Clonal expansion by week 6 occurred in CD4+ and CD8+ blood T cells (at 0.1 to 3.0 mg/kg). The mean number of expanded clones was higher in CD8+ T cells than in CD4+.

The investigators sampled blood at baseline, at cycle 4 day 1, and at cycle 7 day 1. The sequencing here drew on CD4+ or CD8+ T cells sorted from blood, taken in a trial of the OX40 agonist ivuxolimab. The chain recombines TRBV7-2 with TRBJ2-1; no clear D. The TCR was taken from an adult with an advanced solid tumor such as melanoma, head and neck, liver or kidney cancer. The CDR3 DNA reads TGTGCCAGCAGCACGAGCAGGCGGGAGCAGTTCTTC. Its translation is CASSTSRREQFF.